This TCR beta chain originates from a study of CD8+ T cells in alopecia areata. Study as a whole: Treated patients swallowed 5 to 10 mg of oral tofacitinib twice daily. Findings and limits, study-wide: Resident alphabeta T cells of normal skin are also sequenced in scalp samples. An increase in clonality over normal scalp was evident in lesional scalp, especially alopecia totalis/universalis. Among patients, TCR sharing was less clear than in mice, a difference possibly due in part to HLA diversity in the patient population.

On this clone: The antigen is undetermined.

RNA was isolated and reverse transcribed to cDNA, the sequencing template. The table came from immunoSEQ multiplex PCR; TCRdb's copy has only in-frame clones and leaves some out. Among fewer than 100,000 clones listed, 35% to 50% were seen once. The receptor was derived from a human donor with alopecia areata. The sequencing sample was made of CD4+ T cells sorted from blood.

The DNA for the CDR3 is TGTGCCAGCAGCCCAGGGGGAGGAGTCACTGAAGCTTTCTTT. This encodes CASSPGGGVTEAFF. The chain couples TRBV28 to TRBJ1-1, with 7 bases lining up with TRBD1. Germline V gene data show CDR1 as MDHEN and CDR2 as SYDVKM. After removal of 6 bases from V and 4 bases from J, the junction contained 8 bases not matched to a gene. This CDR3 spans 14 amino acids.